This TCR beta chain stems from a study of spatial heterogeneity in lung cancer. Study-wide background: Strong correlation linked TCR transcript counts in tumor regions to a T cell module score derived from matched bulk RNA-seq. Whole-study findings and limits: Alpha chain coverage of tumor T cells was estimated at around 7%, and beta chain coverage at about 13%. Counts of expanded intratumoral alpha and beta TCRs tracked tumor mutation counts.

Time point: sample taken at primary tumor resection. Sequencing was performed on whole RNA extracted from tumor and nontumor lung tissue, or from frozen PBMC, and the material was left unsorted. Points on this clonotype: What it recognizes is unknown. It may be a read error: a sequence one base away is much more abundant. With the library built for alpha chains, this beta chain is off target and its frequency is not meaningful.

Each TCR cDNA molecule bore a unique molecular identifier. TCRdb called the 5' RACE reads again in MiXCR, with one record for every CDR3 protein. The top ten clones hold 20% to 25% of a sample with roughly 18,000 distinct CDR3 sequences, 9.5% to 10% of them seen once. This CDR3 is 14 amino acids long. Germline CDR1 and CDR2: SGHRS and YFSETQ. The TCR sequence derives from a female donor with early-stage non-small cell lung cancer. The sample in question was lung tumor tissue, obtained at surgery. The chain employs TRBV5-1 and TRBJ2-5; 8 bases line up with TRBD1. CDR3: CASSIGTGPETLYF. The CDR3 DNA reads TGCGCCAGCAGTATCGGGACAGGCCCGGAGACCCTGTACTTC.